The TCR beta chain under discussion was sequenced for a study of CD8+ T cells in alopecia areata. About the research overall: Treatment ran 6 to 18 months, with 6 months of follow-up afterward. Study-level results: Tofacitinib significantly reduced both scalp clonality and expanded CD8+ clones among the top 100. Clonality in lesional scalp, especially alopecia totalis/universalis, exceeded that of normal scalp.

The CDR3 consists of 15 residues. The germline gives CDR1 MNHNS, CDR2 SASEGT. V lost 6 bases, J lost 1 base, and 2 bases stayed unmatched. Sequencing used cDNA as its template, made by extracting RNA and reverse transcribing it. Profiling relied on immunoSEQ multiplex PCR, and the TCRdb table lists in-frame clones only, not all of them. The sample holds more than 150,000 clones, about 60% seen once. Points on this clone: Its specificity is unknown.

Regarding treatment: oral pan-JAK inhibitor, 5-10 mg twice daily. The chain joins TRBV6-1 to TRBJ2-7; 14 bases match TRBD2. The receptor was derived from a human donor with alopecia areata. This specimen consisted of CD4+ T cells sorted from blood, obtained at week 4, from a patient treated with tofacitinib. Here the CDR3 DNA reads TGTGCCAGCAGGGGGACTAGCGGGGGATCCTACGAGCAGTACTTC. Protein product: CASRGTSGGSYEQYF.